This T cell receptor beta chain was identified in a study of OX40 agonist ivuxolimab in advanced cancers. Context from the whole study: Ivuxolimab, which targeted the costimulatory receptor OX40 (CD134), was an agonistic, fully human IgG2 monoclonal antibody. Intravenous ivuxolimab was administered to patients every 2 weeks at six dose levels: 0.01, 0.1, 0.3, 1.5, 3 and 10 mg/kg. Of the roughly 54 dose-escalation patients, hepatocellular carcinoma was present in 19, melanoma in around 15, renal cell carcinoma in 9 and head and neck cancer in 9. In the dose-escalation cohort, 70% to 90% of patients were male, and the mean age was 60 years with a range of 23 to 79. Prior anti-PD-1, anti-PD-L1 or anti-CTLA-4 therapy was permitted, and checkpoint inhibitors had been received by about two fifths of dose-escalation patients. Partial responses occurred in three dose-escalation patients, of whom one had hepatocellular carcinoma and two had cutaneous melanoma. Peripheral TCRbeta sequencing aimed to test whether ivuxolimab altered TCR sequence diversity and caused clonal T-cell expansion. The paper covers the monotherapy dose-escalation part of the phase I ivuxolimab trial, which included N ≈ 57 patients.

Genomic DNA was isolated from the sorted cells so that the TCRbeta CDR3 region could be sequenced. TCRbeta CDR3 regions were sequenced using the immunoSEQ Assay. TCRdb's version of the immuneACCESS table is confined to in-frame rearrangements and falls short of the full clone set. An unresolved V gene accounts for under half of the shortfall where checked; the remainder is of unknown origin. The table for this sample lists over 40,000 clones; more than 70% of them were counted only once. About 4.5% of the sample is held by the ten biggest clonotypes. The junction shows trimming of 4 bases on V and 6 bases on J, plus 14 bases between the germline ends. Per the germline V gene, SGHRS is the CDR1 and YFSETQ is the CDR2. The CDR3 contains 13 residues, cysteine and phenylalanine counted. Only the CDR3 DNA is retained, 39 bases long and in frame from the first base. Patients with autoimmune disease history or receiving systemic immunosuppression were excluded from the trial. Peripheral blood for TCR sequencing was collected from all dose cohorts at baseline, on cycle 4 day 1, and on cycle 7 day 1. Samples were obtained from an open-label, multicenter, first-in-human phase I dose-escalation trial of ivuxolimab. Adults with locally advanced or metastatic head and neck squamous cell, hepatocellular, melanoma or renal cell carcinoma were enrolled in the trial. Before TCR sequencing, CD4+ and CD8+ T cells were separately sorted from peripheral blood.

General findings and caveats noted by the study authors: After ivuxolimab, more expanded clones were found on average in CD8+ T cells than in CD4+ T cells. Low levels of normalized T-cell clonal expansion were also seen in some nonresponding patients. At doses of 0.1 to 3.0 mg/kg, clonal expansion of both CD4+ and CD8+ blood T cells was observed from baseline to week 6. The antigen specificity of the clonally expanded peripheral T cells was not determined. In the 0.1-3.0 mg/kg groups, partial responders were among the patients with the lowest normalized peripheral clonal expansion, particularly in CD8+ T cells.

About this clone itself: Its antigen specificity is not known. Base qualities are not provided; no much larger clone lies one nucleotide away.

This sequence was found in an adult with an advanced solid tumor such as melanoma, head and neck, liver or kidney cancer. Here the sequenced sample was CD4+ or CD8+ T cells sorted from blood, taken in a trial of the OX40 agonist ivuxolimab. The chain employs TRBV5-1 and TRBJ2-7, and TRBD2 may be the D gene, going by 5 matching bases. CDR3 reads: CASSTTRSREQYF. The base sequence is TGCGCCAGCAGCACAACTAGGAGTCGCGAGCAGTACTTC.